The 29 T cell receptor beta chains in this list originate from one sample, sequenced in a study of CD8 T cells in ankylosing spondylitis. TCRdb itself ran the 5' RACE reads through MiXCR, one entry per CDR3 protein. Counted here are a few hundred thousand distinct CDR3 sequences, around 24% occurring once; the ten biggest clones make up about 16%. No antigen is known for these receptors. Study-level results: Seemingly characteristic of ankylosing spondylitis blood was a TCR beta motif consisting of several highly homologous variants.

The sample taken for sequencing was blood, either unsorted or a sorted T cell fraction (not recorded which). The receptors shown here come from a male donor with ankylosing spondylitis.

This clonotype showed up just a few times. The genes are TRBV5-1 and TRBJ2-2, with 9 bases identical to TRBD2. CDR3 length: 15 residues. The V and J ends lost 1 base and 4 bases, in that order; junction bases with no gene match: 2. CDR1 SGHRS and CDR2 YFSETQ come from the germline V gene. The CDR3 coding sequence is TGCGCCAGCAGCTTGCTAGCGGGAAGCACCGGGGAGCTGTTTTTT. It translates to CASSLLAGSTGELFF.

This clonotype has only a few counts. V and J are TRBV4-3 and TRBJ2-5; a weak D match, TRBD2 (6 bases). The V end was cut by 2 bases, the J end by 3 bases, with 10 bases between. Looked up from germline, CDR1 is LGHNA and CDR2 is YSLEER. This CDR3 region has 14 residues. The CDR3: CASSQMLAEETQYF. The CDR3 DNA sequence: TGCGCCAGCAGCCAAATGTTAGCGGAAGAGACCCAGTACTTC.

The chain recombines TRBV5-1 with TRBJ1-5; D is possibly TRBD1 (5 bases). Trimming took 0 bases from V and 0 from J, leaving 10 bases between them. This CDR3 has 16 residues. Germline V gene sequence: CDR1 SGHRS, CDR2 YFSETQ. The chain's CDR3 is CASSLAGRDSNQPQHF. DNA of the CDR3: TGCGCCAGCAGCTTGGCGGGCAGGGATAGCAATCAGCCCCAGCATTTT. Together with reference TRBV5-1 and TRBJ1-5, the CDR3 gives the full variable domain: KAGVTQTPRYLIKTRGQQVTLSCSPISGHRSVSWYQQTPGQGLQFLFEYFSETQRNKGNFPGRFSGRQFSNSRSEMNVSTLELGDSALYLCASSLAGRDSNQPQHFGDGTRLSIL.

The genes are TRBV11-2 and TRBJ2-7; TRBD1 aligns across 7 bases. The CDR3 covers 15 residues. Germline V gene lookup returns CDR1 SGHAT and CDR2 FQNNGV. Unmatched junction bases numbered 7, after V lost 3 bases and J lost 2 bases. CDR3 in amino acids: CASSFGTVGTYEQYF. The DNA for the CDR3 is TGTGCCAGCAGCTTCGGGACAGTTGGAACCTACGAGCAGTACTTC.

This clonotype has just a few counts. V gene TRBV29-1 combines with J gene TRBJ2-1; 9 bases are shared with TRBD2. Germline CDR1 and CDR2: SQVTM and ANQGSEA. V lost 8 bases, J lost 4 bases, and 9 bases stayed unmatched. This CDR3 has 14 amino acids. The DNA of the CDR3 is TGCAGCTTCCATTTGGCGGGAGGGTACAATGAGCAGTTCTTC. Amino acid sequence: CSFHLAGGYNEQFF.

The genes are TRBV5-1 and TRBJ2-3; D could derive from TRBD1 or TRBD2 (6 bases each). The V end lost 4 bases, the J end lost 4 bases, and 25 bases lay between the germline ends. The length of the CDR3 is 18 residues. Germline V gives CDR1 SGHRS, CDR2 YFSETQ. For the CDR3, the DNA is TGCGCCAGCAGCCCTGGGGGGTTAAGGCAGGGGCGACCAGATACGCAGTATTTT. It encodes CASSPGGLRQGRPDTQYF.

The rearrangement links TRBV5-1 to TRBJ2-2; 7 bases are shared with TRBD1. Germline CDR1 reads SGHRS; CDR2 reads YFSETQ. V was clipped by 0 bases and J by 6 bases; unmatched bases: 8. The CDR3 contains 16 residues. The CDR3 loop is CASSLESWQGAGELFF. CDR3 in DNA: TGCGCCAGCAGCTTGGAATCGTGGCAGGGGGCCGGGGAGCTGTTTTTT.

The V and J genes are TRBV5-1 and TRBJ2-5; the match to TRBD2 covers 10 bases. The CDR3 sequence is 15 residues long. V lost 5 bases and J lost 5; bases outside the gene matches: 9. Germline V gene data show CDR1 as SGHRS and CDR2 as YFSETQ. The DNA of the CDR3 is TGCGCCAGCAGGGCTAGCGGGAGAGGTATGGAGACCCAGTACTTC. This sequence encodes CASRASGRGMETQYF.

The genes are TRBV7-3 and TRBJ1-1; maybe TRBD1 (5 bases). CDR3 size: 14 residues. In germline, CDR1 is SGHTA, CDR2 FQGTGA. Trimming took off 1 base at V and 3 bases at J, with 9 bases between the two ends. The chain's CDR3 is CASSLNGGDTEAFF. Written as DNA, the CDR3 is TGTGCCAGCAGCTTAAACGGAGGGGACACTGAAGCTTTCTTT.

This clonotype was seen a handful of times. This chain joins TRBV9 and TRBJ2-1, with TRBD2 as a possible D gene (5 bases). Germline V CDR1 and CDR2: SGDLS, YYNGEE. The length of the CDR3 is 15 residues. The V and J ends lost 4 bases and 3 bases respectively, with 14 bases between them. Here the CDR3 DNA reads TGTGCCAGCAGCACTGAGGGCGGAGGCTACAATGAGCAGTTCTTC. Encoded protein: CASSTEGGGYNEQFF.

This clonotype was counted only a few times. V gene TRBV5-1 combines with J gene TRBJ2-1, with 13 bases lining up with TRBD2. CDR3 length equals 15 residues. J lost 7 bases, V lost 3 bases, and 4 bases had no gene match. Germline-derived CDR1 and CDR2 are SGHRS and YFSETQ. CDR3 protein: CASSSGTSGTNEQFF. DNA of the CDR3: TGCGCCAGCAGCTCTGGGACTAGCGGGACAAATGAGCAGTTCTTC.

A few counts support this clonotype. The chain has TRBV2 and TRBJ2-7; D uncertain. Germline CDR1 SNHLY, CDR2 FYNNEI. The V end lost 5 bases, the J end lost 3 bases, and 11 bases lay between the germline ends. CDR3 length: 13 residues. As DNA, the CDR3 is TGTGCCAGCAGTAACGGGTTGGGCTACGAGCAGTACTTC. This translates into CASSNGLGYEQYF.

The chain employs TRBV9 and TRBJ2-1, with 8 bases matching TRBD2. The CDR3 spans 14 residues. In germline, CDR1 is SGDLS, CDR2 YYNGEE. The trim removed 0 bases at V and 10 bases at J, leaving 6 bases unmatched. The CDR3 DNA is TGTGCCAGCAGCGTAGTTGCGGGAGGAGGAGAGCAGTTCTTC. The encoded protein is CASSVVAGGGEQFF.

Many counts were recorded for this clonotype. The CDR3 protein is CASSLGEGWSSYNEQFF. As DNA, the CDR3 is TGTGCCAGCAGCTTAGGAGAGGGGTGGAGCTCCTACAATGAGCAGTTCTTC. The chain links TRBV7-8 to TRBJ2-1; D is possibly TRBD1 or TRBD2 (5 bases each). Germline CDR1 reads SGHVS; CDR2 reads FQNEAQ. This CDR3 comprises 17 residues. V lost 1 base and J lost 0, with 13 bases in between.

The chain recombines TRBV20-1 with TRBJ2-1; the match to TRBD2 covers 12 bases. CDR1 is DFQATT, CDR2 SNEGSKA, per germline (reference sequence). The length of the CDR3 is 14 residues. V shed 5 bases and J 8 bases; nucleotides not matched to a gene: 7. This CDR3 is CSAPTSGRSDEQFF. The CDR3 DNA follows: TGCAGTGCTCCAACTAGCGGGAGGTCCGATGAGCAGTTCTTC.

The chain couples TRBV29-1 to TRBJ2-3; 8 nucleotides line up with TRBD2. The J segment lost 5 bases and the V segment lost 4 bases, leaving 14 bases of the junction unmatched. CDR1 SQVTM and CDR2 ANQGSEA come from the germline V gene. This CDR3 spans 16 amino acids. The CDR3 reads CSVGGRAGVYLDTQYF. CDR3 DNA sequence: TGCAGCGTTGGGGGAAGAGCGGGAGTTTATTTAGATACGCAGTATTTT.

This chain links TRBV5-1 with TRBJ2-1; D gene uncertain. Germline CDR1 and CDR2: SGHRS and YFSETQ. V dropped 4 bases and J dropped 6 bases, with 14 bases sitting between them. The CDR3 sequence is 14 residues long. CDR3 sequence (DNA): TGCGCCAGCAGCCACGTCGCGCCGGGCAATGAGCAGTTCTTC. Protein sequence: CASSHVAPGNEQFF.

Many counts were recorded for this clonotype. The V and J genes are TRBV29-1 and TRBJ2-3, with unresolved D. The CDR3 is made up of 13 amino acids. CDR1 and CDR2 from the germline V gene are SQVTM and ANQGSEA. Trimming left V 5 bases short and J 2 bases short, with 11 bases between. The DNA of the CDR3 is TGCAGCGTTTCTCCTGTGGTCACAGATACGCAGTATTTT. This translates into CSVSPVVTDTQYF.

This clonotype was seen a few times. V and J are TRBV11-2 and TRBJ2-2, with 7 bases aligning to TRBD1. Germline assignment: CDR1 SGHAT and CDR2 FQNNGV. This CDR3 spans 16 amino acids. Trimming removed 4 bases from V and 5 bases from J; junction bases left unmatched: 10. The CDR3 here is CASSSGRQGQTGELFF. The CDR3, as DNA: TGTGCCAGCAGCTCCGGACGACAGGGACAGACCGGGGAGCTGTTTTTT.

This clonotype has just a few counts. The chain combines TRBV20-1 with TRBJ2-1; TRBD2 aligns across 7 bases. The CDR3 length is 14 residues. V gave up 5 bases and J gave up 8 bases; unmatched junction bases: 12. Germline CDR1 and CDR2: DFQATT and SNEGSKA (reference sequence). CDR3 region: CSALPTGRGHEQFF. The CDR3 region has the DNA TGCAGTGCTCTCCCCACGGGGAGGGGTCATGAGCAGTTCTTC.

This clonotype was seen a handful of times. The CDR3 nucleotides are TGTGCCAGCACAAGACAGGGGATATGTCTTCATCGACCCGAGCAGTACTTC. Amino acid sequence: CASTRQGICLHRPEQYF. V gene TRBV25-1 combines with J gene TRBJ2-7; TRBD1 matches at 8 bases. The germline V gene has CDR1 MGHDK and CDR2 SYGVNS. The CDR3 is 17 amino acids. Trimming removed 7 bases from V and 6 bases from J; junction bases left unmatched: 20.

This clonotype was seen more than once but under ten times. The gene calls are TRBV2 and TRBJ2-1; 8 nucleotides match TRBD1. From germline, CDR1 is SNHLY and CDR2 FYNNEI. The V gene end was trimmed by 4 bases and the J gene end by 15 bases; junction bases not matched to a gene: 11. The CDR3 loop spans 13 amino acids. The CDR3 DNA sequence: TGTGCCAGCAGTGCCCTAGGACAGGGAAAGACGTTCTTC. It codes for CASSALGQGKTFF. Filled out from reference TRBV2 and TRBJ2-1, the complete variable domain reads EPEVTQTPSHQVTQMGQEVILRCVPISNHLYFYWYRQILGQKVEFLVSFYNNEISEKSEIFDDQFSVERPDGSNFTLKIRSTKLEDSAMYFCASSALGQGKTFFGPGTRLTVL.

The sample holds a few counts of this clonotype. The chain combines TRBV24-1 with TRBJ2-3; 8 bases fit TRBD2. J lost 8 bases, V lost 3 bases, and 9 bases had no gene match. Germline lookup yields CDR1 KGHDR and CDR2 SFDVKD. The CDR3 spans 15 residues. CDR3 in amino acids: CATSDPLSGSLTQYF. For the CDR3, the DNA is TGTGCCACCAGTGATCCCCTGAGCGGGAGTCTTACGCAGTATTTT.

This clonotype was counted only a few times. The V and J genes are TRBV11-3 and TRBJ2-7; no reliable D call. The CDR3 runs to 13 residues. Germline V lookup: CDR1 SGHNT, CDR2 YENEEA. Trimming stripped 1 base from V and 2 bases from J, with 6 bases between. The CDR3 region has the DNA TGTGCCAGCAGCTTAGCGGAAGCCTACGAGCAGTACTTC. It specifies CASSLAEAYEQYF.

This clonotype came up a few times. V and J are TRBV6-1 and TRBJ2-3; 10 bases are a match to TRBD1. The J segment lost 0 bases and the V segment lost 6 bases, leaving 3 bases of the junction unmatched. The V gene's germline CDR1 is MNHNS and CDR2 SASEGT. This CDR3 has 15 amino acids. The CDR3 is CASSRQGASTDTQYF. CDR3 sequence (DNA): TGTGCCAGCAGCAGACAGGGGGCTAGCACAGATACGCAGTATTTT.

V usage is TRBV28 and J usage is TRBJ2-1; TRBD2 matches at 15 bases. V was pared by 5 bases and J by 8 bases, with 7 bases of the junction left unmatched. The CDR3 loop spans 16 amino acids. The V gene's germline CDR1 is MDHEN and CDR2 SYDVKM. CDR3 amino acids: CASSPPGLAGGHEQFF. DNA of the CDR3: TGTGCCAGCAGTCCTCCGGGACTAGCGGGAGGTCATGAGCAGTTCTTC.

This clonotype was counted only a few times. The rearrangement uses TRBV10-3 and TRBJ2-5; D is unclear. There are 9 residues in the CDR3. Germline CDR1 is ENHRY and CDR2 is SYGVKD. DNA for the CDR3: TGTGCAATCGGGGAGACCCAGTACTTC. Residues: CAIGETQYF.

This clonotype has only a few counts. The chain joins TRBV5-1 to TRBJ2-3; TRBD1 matches at 10 bases. The length of the CDR3 is 16 residues. Unmatched junction bases numbered 6, after V lost 4 bases and J lost 1 base. Germline V gives CDR1 SGHRS, CDR2 YFSETQ. CDR3 residues: CASSPRTGGRTDTQYF. CDR3 sequence (DNA): TGCGCCAGCAGCCCGAGGACAGGGGGACGCACAGATACGCAGTATTTT. The full variable domain, in which reference TRBV5-1 and TRBJ2-3 provide the parts outside the CDR3, is KAGVTQTPRYLIKTRGQQVTLSCSPISGHRSVSWYQQTPGQGLQFLFEYFSETQRNKGNFPGRFSGRQFSNSRSEMNVSTLELGDSALYLCASSPRTGGRTDTQYFGPGTRLTVL.

The CDR3 region is CASSPRTGANTGELFF. In DNA, the CDR3 is TGTGCCAGCTCACCACGTACAGGGGCGAACACCGGGGAGCTGTTTTTT. The V gene is TRBV18, the J gene TRBJ2-2, with TRBD1 matching 7 bases. The CDR3 runs to 16 residues. J gave up 0 bases and V 1 base, and 2 bases lay outside the gene matches. CDR1 is KGHSH, CDR2 LQKENI, per germline.